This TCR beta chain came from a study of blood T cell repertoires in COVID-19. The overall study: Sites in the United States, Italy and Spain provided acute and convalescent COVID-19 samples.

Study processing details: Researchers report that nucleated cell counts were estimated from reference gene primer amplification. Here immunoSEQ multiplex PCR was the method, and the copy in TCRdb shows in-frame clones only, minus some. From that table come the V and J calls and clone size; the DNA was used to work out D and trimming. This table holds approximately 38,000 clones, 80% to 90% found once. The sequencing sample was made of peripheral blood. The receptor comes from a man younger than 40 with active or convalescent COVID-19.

The CDR3 coding sequence is TGTGCCTGGGCGCGAAGCCTGGGCAACACTGAAGCTTTCTTT. Amino acid sequence: CAWARSLGNTEAFF. The V gene is TRBV30, the J gene TRBJ1-1; D ambiguous. Germline loops: CDR1 GTSNPN, CDR2 SVGIG (reference sequence). Between the trimmed V and J ends, which lost 5 bases and 2 bases, there was a span of 15 bases. This CDR3 has 14 amino acids.